Listed here is a single T cell receptor (beta chain). Antigen: not known. This sample is drawn from a study of cytomegalovirus exposure and HLA in healthy donors. Study-level findings and limits: Common viral pathogens seemed to be connected with several of the most significant clusters, according to a later analysis. The authors later found most CMV-associated TCR beta chains appeared HLA-restricted. Presence/absence analyses assumed roughly uniform sequencing depth across donors. An ancestry cluster, one associated with Asian ancestry, reportedly showed fewer N-insertions than the approximately 670-donor mean in a later analysis.

The CDR3 covers 15 residues. With 0 bases removed from V and 6 bases from J, the gap between germline ends came to 15 bases. From germline, CDR1 is WNHNN and CDR2 SYGVQD (reference sequence). PCR amplification relied on 60 Vbeta primers (plus 13 Jbeta primers). Generated by immunoSEQ multiplex PCR, the TCRdb table keeps only in-frame clones and is missing some. The profile shows some 87,000 clones, less than 65% of them singletons. This receptor was identified in a woman in her twenties or thirties in good health and CMV-seropositive. The genes are TRBV10-1 and TRBJ2-7; no definite D call. Sample: PBMCs. CDR3 coding DNA: TGCGCCAGCAGTGAGTCGAGGCTTGGTATAGGCGAGCAGTACTTC. Amino acids: CASSESRLGIGEQYF.